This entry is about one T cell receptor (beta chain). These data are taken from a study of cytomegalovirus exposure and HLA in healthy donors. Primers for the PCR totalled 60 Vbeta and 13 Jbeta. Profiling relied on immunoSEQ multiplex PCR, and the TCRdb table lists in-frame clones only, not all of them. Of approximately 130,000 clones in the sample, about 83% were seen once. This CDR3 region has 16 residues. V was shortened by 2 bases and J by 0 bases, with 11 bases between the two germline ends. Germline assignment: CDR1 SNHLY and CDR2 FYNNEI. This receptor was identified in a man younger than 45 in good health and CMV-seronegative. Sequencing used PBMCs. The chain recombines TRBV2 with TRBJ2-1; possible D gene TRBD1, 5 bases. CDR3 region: CASSESQGRSYNEQFF. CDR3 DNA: TGTGCCAGCAGTGAAAGCCAGGGCCGCTCCTACAATGAGCAGTTCTTC.